The 5 T cell receptor beta chains in this list originate from one sample, sequenced in a study of blood T cell repertoires in COVID-19. The data were produced by immunoSEQ multiplex PCR, yet TCRdb's version contains in-frame clones alone and is incomplete. The table records approximately 15,000 clones, approximately 80% of them present only once. Sequenced sample: peripheral blood. Receptors originate from a human donor in a cohort sampled during active COVID-19.

The gene calls are TRBV30 and TRBJ1-2; 7 bases line up with TRBD1. V trimming: 5 bases; J trimming: 8 bases; junction bases outside the gene matches: 11. The CDR3 consists of 13 residues. CDR1 GTSNPN and CDR2 SVGIG come from the germline V gene (reference sequence). The CDR3 DNA reads as TGTGCCTGGGGGCCAGGGGGTTTGGAAGGCTACACCTTC. Amino acid sequence: CAWGPGGLEGYTF. Filled out from reference TRBV30 and TRBJ1-2, the complete variable domain reads SQTIHQWPATLVQPVGSPLSLECTVEGTSNPNLYWYRQAAGRGLQLLFYSVGIGQISSEVPQNLSASRPQDRQFILSSKKLLLSDSGFYLCAWGPGGLEGYTFGSGTRLTVV.

This chain joins TRBV27 and TRBJ1-4; tentative D call: TRBD1 (6 bases). The germline CDR1 and CDR2 sequences are MNHEY and SMNVEV (reference sequence). CDR3 length: 14 amino acids. With 6 bases removed from V and 3 bases from J, the gap between germline ends came to 11 bases. DNA of the CDR3: TGTGCCAGCAGCCCCCGGACAGCTAATGAAAAACTGTTTTTT. Encoded protein: CASSPRTANEKLFF.

The rearrangement uses TRBV28 and TRBJ2-3; D may be TRBD1 (5 bases). The V gene lost 7 bases and the J gene lost 4 bases, with 15 bases spanning the gap. CDR3 length: 14 residues. Per germline, CDR1 MDHEN and CDR2 SYDVKM. Here the CDR3 reads CASTEADRADTQYF. CDR3 nucleotide sequence: TGTGCCAGCACCGAGGCAGACAGAGCAGATACGCAGTATTTT. Complete variable domain (other parts from reference TRBV28 and TRBJ2-3): DVKVTQSSRYLVKRTGEKVFLECVQDMDHENMFWYRQDPGLGLRLIYFSYDVKMKEKGDIPEGYSVSREKKERFSLILESASTNQTSMYLCASTEADRADTQYFGPGTRLTVL.

The rearrangement uses TRBV4-2 and TRBJ2-2; D is perhaps TRBD1 (6 bases). This CDR3 spans 17 amino acids. From germline, CDR1 is LGHNA and CDR2 YNFKEQ. Trimming took off 4 bases at V and 2 bases at J, with 17 bases between the two ends. The CDR3 protein is CASSLVVGAPNTGELFF. For the CDR3, the DNA is TGTGCCAGCAGCCTTGTCGTGGGGGCGCCTAACACCGGGGAGCTGTTTTTT.

The chain links TRBV5-6 to TRBJ1-2, with 7 bases fitting TRBD1. Germline V gives CDR1 SGHDT, CDR2 YYEEEE. V was pared by 3 bases and J by 5 bases, with 4 bases of the junction left unmatched. The CDR3 extends over 13 amino acids. The CDR3 DNA reads as TGTGCCAGCAGCTCCGGGACAGCTTATGGCTACACCTTC. Protein: CASSSGTAYGYTF. Based on the CDR3 plus reference TRBV5-6 and TRBJ1-2, the full variable domain is DAGVTQSPTHLIKTRGQQVTLRCSPKSGHDTVSWYQQALGQGPQFIFQYYEEEERQRGNFPDRFSGHQFPNYSSELNVNALLLGDSALYLCASSSGTAYGYTFGSGTRLTVV.